Presented here are 16 T cell receptor beta chains from one specimen sequenced in a study of identical twins. TCRdb re-called the 5' RACE reads with MiXCR, one entry per CDR3 protein. The sample has around 1.7 million distinct CDR3 sequences; around a third are singletons. Sequencing was performed on cord blood. These receptors were collected from a newborn girl in good health.

This clonotype was seen a handful of times. The J gene is TRBJ2-5, the V gene TRBV27; D is unclear. V was cut by 6 bases and J by 2 bases, with 13 bases left in between. In germline, CDR1 is MNHEY, CDR2 SMNVEV (reference sequence). This CDR3 is 14 amino acids long. The CDR3 sequence is CASSPIRVQETQYF. CDR3 in DNA: TGTGCCAGCAGCCCAATACGCGTACAAGAGACCCAGTACTTC.

This clonotype was observed a few times. The genes are TRBV28 and TRBJ2-7; the D gene could be TRBD1 or TRBD2 (5 bases each). The CDR3 sequence is 15 residues long. V lost 4 bases and J 0 bases, leaving 13 bases between the germline ends. From germline, CDR1 is MDHEN and CDR2 SYDVKM. For the CDR3, the DNA is TGTGCCAGCAGTTCCCTGGGGGAACACTCCTACGAGCAGTACTTC. This encodes CASSSLGEHSYEQYF.

This clonotype was observed many times. This CDR3 is CSAMGGNQPQHF. Here the CDR3 DNA reads TGCAGTGCTATGGGTGGCAATCAGCCCCAGCATTTT. The chain employs TRBV20-1 and TRBJ1-5; D not certain. Germline V gene data show CDR1 as DFQATT and CDR2 as SNEGSKA (reference sequence). Trimming pared 4 bases from V and 2 bases from J, leaving 6 bases between. The CDR3 is 12 amino acids.

This rearrangement joins TRBV4-1 to TRBJ2-3; D ambiguous. Germline values: CDR1 MGHRA, CDR2 YSYEKL. This CDR3 region has 14 residues. Between the trimmed V and J ends, which lost 1 base and 3 bases, there was a span of 8 bases. The CDR3 loop reads CASSQVVVTDTQYF. CDR3 bases: TGCGCCAGCAGCCAAGTAGTGGTAACAGATACGCAGTATTTT.

Details on this clonotype: One junction end does not reproduce the germline sequence, and a read error may be involved. V and J are TRBV12-3 or TRBV12-4 and TRBJ1-2; D not certain. This CDR3 has 12 amino acids. CDR3: CASSDRYYDYTF. The CDR3 DNA is TGTGCCAGCAGTGATCGCTACTATGACTACACCTTC.

This clonotype occurred a few times. The V and J genes are TRBV2 and TRBJ1-4; the D is unclear. Germline assignment: CDR1 SNHLY and CDR2 FYNNEI. There are 11 residues in the CDR3. V lost 3 bases, J lost 10 bases, and 6 bases lay in between. CDR3 region: CASSEGGKLFF. CDR3 DNA sequence: TGTGCCAGCAGTGAGGGAGGAAAACTGTTTTTT.

The V and J genes are TRBV14 and TRBJ2-3; 7 bases match TRBD2. Germline lookup yields CDR1 SGHDN and CDR2 FVKESK. V shed 0 bases and J 5 bases; nucleotides not matched to a gene: 11. The CDR3 totals 17 residues. Written as DNA, the CDR3 is TGTGCCAGCAGCCAAGATCTTGCGCGGGGGAGGGGAGATACGCAGTATTTT. Its protein product is CASSQDLARGRGDTQYF.

This clonotype was counted many times. The chain has TRBV29-1 and TRBJ2-5; no reliable D call. The V gene's germline CDR1 is SQVTM and CDR2 ANQGSEA. This CDR3 has 10 amino acids. The V end was cut by 4 bases, the J end by 1 base, with 1 base between. The CDR3 is CSVAQETQYF. CDR3 DNA: TGCAGCGTTGCCCAAGAGACCCAGTACTTC.

This clonotype occurred a few times. The CDR3 spells CASSLGTGGTPYEQYF. The CDR3 DNA reads TGTGCCAGCAGTTTGGGGACAGGGGGAACCCCCTACGAGCAGTACTTC. This chain links TRBV12-3 or TRBV12-4 with TRBJ2-7, with 11 nucleotides matching TRBD1. The CDR3 sequence is 16 residues long. V shed 3 bases and J 2 bases; nucleotides not matched to a gene: 6.

This clonotype was observed a handful of times. V is TRBV2 and J is TRBJ2-1, with D tentatively TRBD2 (6 bases). The germline CDR1 and CDR2 sequences are SNHLY and FYNNEI. This CDR3 has 16 amino acids. The V end was cut by 7 bases, the J end by 4 bases, with 20 bases between. The CDR3 here is CASKEEEAAGYNEQFF. In DNA form, the CDR3 reads TGTGCCAGCAAAGAGGAGGAGGCTGCGGGATACAATGAGCAGTTCTTC.

The rearrangement links TRBV6-6 to TRBJ2-1; 10 positions match TRBD1. Germline lookup yields CDR1 MNHNY and CDR2 SVGAGI (reference sequence). V was clipped by 10 bases and J by 7 bases; unmatched bases: 7. The CDR3 runs to 13 residues. CDR3 protein: CAISGQGLNEQFF. The CDR3 DNA reads as TGTGCCATCTCGGGACAGGGGTTGAATGAGCAGTTCTTC.

The gene calls are TRBV7-2 and TRBJ2-3, with TRBD2 as a possible D gene (6 bases). Deletions cut 5 bases from V and 0 bases from J, with 18 bases between. Germline values: CDR1 SGHTA, CDR2 FQGNSA. This CDR3 contains 17 residues. The CDR3 coding sequence is TGTGCCAGCAGCGCCCGCTGGGACTTGGCTAGCACAGATACGCAGTATTTT. Translation gives CASSARWDLASTDTQYF.

This clonotype was observed a handful of times. The chain couples TRBV25-1 to TRBJ2-1, with D unresolved. Germline V lookup: CDR1 MGHDK, CDR2 SYGVNS. V was trimmed by 6 bases and J by 9 bases, leaving 9 bases between them. The CDR3 is made up of 11 amino acids. The DNA for the CDR3 is TGTGCCAGCAGGGCTCCCGGTGAGCAGTTCTTC. Protein: CASRAPGEQFF.

This clonotype was picked up many times. The chain combines TRBV7-2 with TRBJ2-3; the D is unclear. The V and J ends lost 2 bases and 9 bases respectively, with 6 bases between them. Germline V CDR1 and CDR2: SGHTA, FQGNSA. This CDR3 contains 11 residues. CDR3 region: CASSLINTQYF. As DNA, the CDR3 is TGTGCCAGCAGCTTAATTAACACGCAGTATTTT.

The V gene is TRBV12-3 or TRBV12-4, the J gene TRBJ2-3; D may be TRBD1 or TRBD2 (5 bases each). The CDR3 spans 14 residues. With 3 bases removed from V and 4 bases from J, the gap between germline ends came to 11 bases. Here the CDR3 reads CASSLGVCPDTQYF. CDR3 sequence (DNA): TGTGCCAGCAGTTTGGGGGTTTGCCCAGATACGCAGTATTTT.

The chain uses TRBV20-1 and TRBJ2-1; 8 bases are a match to TRBD1. V was pared by 6 bases and J by 3 bases, with 7 bases of the junction left unmatched. The CDR3 sequence is 14 residues long. Germline assignment: CDR1 DFQATT and CDR2 SNEGSKA (reference sequence). For the CDR3, the DNA is TGCAGTGCCCCCAAGGACAGGGACTACAATGAGCAGTTCTTC. This sequence encodes CSAPKDRDYNEQFF.